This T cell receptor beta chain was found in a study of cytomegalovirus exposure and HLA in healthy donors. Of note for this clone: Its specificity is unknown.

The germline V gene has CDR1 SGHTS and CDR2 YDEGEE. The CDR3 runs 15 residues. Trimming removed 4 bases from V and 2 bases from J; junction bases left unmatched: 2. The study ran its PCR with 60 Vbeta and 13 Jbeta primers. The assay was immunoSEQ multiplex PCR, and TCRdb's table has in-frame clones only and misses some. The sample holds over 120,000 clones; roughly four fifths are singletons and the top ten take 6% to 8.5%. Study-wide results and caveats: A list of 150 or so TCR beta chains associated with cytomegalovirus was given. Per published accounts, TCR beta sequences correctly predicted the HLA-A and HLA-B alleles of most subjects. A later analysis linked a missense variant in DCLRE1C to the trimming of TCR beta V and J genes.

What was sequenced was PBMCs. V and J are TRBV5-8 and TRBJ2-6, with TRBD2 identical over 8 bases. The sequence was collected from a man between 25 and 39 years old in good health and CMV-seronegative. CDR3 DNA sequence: TGTGCCAGCAGCCGGGGGGGTGCTGGGGCCAACGTCCTGACTTTC. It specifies CASSRGGAGANVLTF.